Described below is a single T cell receptor beta chain sequence and its context. Its antigen is unidentified. This entry is derived from a study of CD8 T cells in Susac syndrome. This CDR3 contains 15 residues. With V trimmed by 6 bases and J by 6 bases, 11 bases remained unmatched. Germline lookup yields CDR1 SGHAT and CDR2 FQNNGV. With random hexamers, reverse transcription was performed on about 0.45 to 1 ug of RNA. The TCR beta CDR3 was amplified by immunoSEQ multiplex PCR across 54 Vbeta, 13 Jbeta. TCRdb redid the calling of the immunoSEQ multiplex PCR reads with MiXCR, one entry per CDR3 protein. There are about 250,000 distinct CDR3 sequences in the sample; 85% to 95% occur only once, and around 0.067% lies in the top ten. Study-level points and caveats: The study conceded that relatively few individuals underwent its TCR sequencing and HLA analysis.

The study sequenced TCR beta in blood CD8+ and CD4+ T cells. Patients with stable or active relapsing-remitting disease, all of them treatment-naive, made up the multiple sclerosis controls. Material: CD4+ T cells from PBMCs. The receptor was derived from a human donor with multiple sclerosis. The rearrangement joins TRBV11-2 to TRBJ2-5; 9 nucleotides align to TRBD2. This CDR3 reads CASRALGGRGQTQYF. As DNA, the CDR3 is TGTGCCAGCAGAGCCTTGGGCGGGAGGGGCCAGACCCAGTACTTC.